This is a list of T cell receptor beta chains from one sample in a study of CD8 T cells in Susac syndrome. MiXCR, run by TCRdb on the immunoSEQ multiplex PCR reads, gives a single entry per CDR3 protein. The sample yields about 71,000 distinct CDR3 sequences, nearly 96% seen once. Sequenced input: CD4+ T cells from PBMCs. The source of these receptors is a human donor with multiple sclerosis. The CDR3 runs from the conserved cysteine through the conserved F or W. Fields, in order: V gene, clone size, J gene, D gene, CDR3 protein, CDR3 DNA. D genes are given only for firm matches. A row's size may be missing; if present it is once, few, many or a size class.

v_gene: TRBV12-3/TRBV12-4
abundance: once
j_gene: TRBJ2-7
d_gene: .
CDR3aa: CASSLGTVEQYF
CDR3nt: TGTGCCAGCAGTTTGGGGACGGTCGAGCAGTACTTC

v_gene: TRBV4-1
abundance: .
j_gene: TRBJ2-1
d_gene: .
CDR3aa: CASSPGEGYNEQFF
CDR3nt: TGCGCCAGCAGCCCAGGGGAGGGATACAATGAGCAGTTCTTC

v_gene: TRBV20-1
abundance: .
j_gene: TRBJ2-5
d_gene: .
CDR3aa: CSARDRRGKGETQYF
CDR3nt: TGCAGTGCTAGAGATCGGAGGGGGAAGGGAGAGACCCAGTACTTC

v_gene: TRBV25-1
abundance: .
j_gene: TRBJ2-5
d_gene: .
CDR3aa: CASSDDKGVETQYF
CDR3nt: TGTGCCAGCAGTGACGACAAGGGAGTCGAGACCCAGTACTTC

v_gene: TRBV9
abundance: .
j_gene: TRBJ2-1
d_gene: .
CDR3aa: CASSVVGPAGEQFF
CDR3nt: TGTGCCAGCAGCGTAGTGGGGCCCGCGGGTGAGCAGTTCTTC

v_gene: TRBV18
abundance: .
j_gene: TRBJ1-2
d_gene: .
CDR3aa: CASSPSDSRGYTF
CDR3nt: TGTGCCAGCTCACCGTCAGACAGCCGTGGCTACACCTTC

v_gene: TRBV7-2
abundance: once
j_gene: TRBJ1-6
d_gene: .
CDR3aa: CASSLLSGTNSPLHF
CDR3nt: TGTGCCAGCAGCTTATTGAGTGGGACAAATTCACCCCTCCACTTT

v_gene: TRBV9
abundance: .
j_gene: TRBJ2-5
d_gene: .
CDR3aa: CASSVGGVQETQYF
CDR3nt: TGTGCCAGCAGCGTAGGCGGAGTCCAAGAGACCCAGTACTTC

v_gene: TRBV6-1
abundance: .
j_gene: TRBJ2-7
d_gene: .
CDR3aa: CASSEEYAREQYF
CDR3nt: TGTGCCAGCAGTGAAGAGTATGCTCGGGAGCAGTACTTC

v_gene: TRBV25-1
abundance: .
j_gene: TRBJ2-7
d_gene: .
CDR3aa: CASSDPRGLYEQYF
CDR3nt: TGTGCCAGCAGTGACCCCAGGGGCCTCTACGAGCAGTACTTC

v_gene: TRBV30
abundance: .
j_gene: TRBJ2-3
d_gene: .
CDR3aa: CAWSVQSGTDTQYF
CDR3nt: TGTGCCTGGAGTGTACAGTCGGGCACAGATACGCAGTATTTT

v_gene: TRBV5-1
abundance: .
j_gene: TRBJ2-2
d_gene: TRBD1
CDR3aa: CASQDRGQITGELFF
CDR3nt: TGCGCCAGCCAAGACAGGGGGCAAATCACCGGGGAGCTGTTTTTT

v_gene: TRBV13
abundance: .
j_gene: TRBJ2-1
d_gene: TRBD2
CDR3aa: CASSLARTGGASGVSLNEQFF
CDR3nt: TGTGCCAGCAGCTTAGCCCGGACAGGCGGGGCTAGCGGGGTGTCGCTCAATGAGCAGTTCTTC

v_gene: TRBV7-9
abundance: .
j_gene: TRBJ2-1
d_gene: TRBD2
CDR3aa: CASAGGGLLYNEQFF
CDR3nt: TGTGCCAGCGCGGGCGGGGGGCTGCTATACAATGAGCAGTTCTTC

v_gene: TRBV29-1
abundance: .
j_gene: TRBJ1-5
d_gene: .
CDR3aa: CSVAAGVGQPQHF
CDR3nt: TGCAGCGTTGCTGCTGGGGTAGGACAGCCCCAGCATTTT

v_gene: TRBV24-1
abundance: .
j_gene: TRBJ1-1
d_gene: .
CDR3aa: CATSRGGIRDTEAFF
CDR3nt: TGTGCCACCAGTCGGGGGGGCATTAGGGACACTGAAGCTTTCTTT

v_gene: TRBV20-1
abundance: .
j_gene: TRBJ1-6
d_gene: TRBD1
CDR3aa: CSARPGQASVPLHF
CDR3nt: TGCAGTGCTAGGCCAGGACAGGCCTCCGTGCCCCTCCACTTT

v_gene: TRBV11-2
abundance: .
j_gene: TRBJ2-5
d_gene: .
CDR3aa: CASSFSPASETQYF
CDR3nt: TGTGCCAGCAGCTTCTCCCCGGCCTCAGAGACCCAGTACTTC

v_gene: TRBV20-1
abundance: .
j_gene: TRBJ1-1
d_gene: .
CDR3aa: CSARTVLNTEAFF
CDR3nt: TGCAGTGCGAGGACAGTGTTGAACACTGAAGCTTTCTTT

v_gene: TRBV3-1
abundance: .
j_gene: TRBJ1-1
d_gene: TRBD1
CDR3aa: CASSLTGGRRNTEAFF
CDR3nt: TGTGCCAGCAGCCTTACAGGGGGCAGGAGGAACACTGAAGCTTTCTTT

v_gene: TRBV20-1
abundance: .
j_gene: TRBJ1-1
d_gene: .
CDR3aa: CSAASIRELVHSGFTEAFF
CDR3nt: TGCAGTGCTGCGTCCATCAGAGAGCTTGTGCATTCAGGGTTCACTGAAGCTTTCTTT

v_gene: TRBV29-1
abundance: .
j_gene: TRBJ2-2
d_gene: .
CDR3aa: CSVRTGASLVGELFF
CDR3nt: TGCAGCGTTCGTACTGGGGCTAGCCTGGTCGGGGAGCTGTTTTTT

v_gene: TRBV11-2
abundance: .
j_gene: TRBJ2-7
d_gene: .
CDR3aa: CASSLGLVGSYEQYF
CDR3nt: TGTGCCAGCAGCTTAGGTCTCGTAGGCTCCTACGAGCAGTACTTC

v_gene: TRBV9
abundance: .
j_gene: TRBJ2-5
d_gene: .
CDR3aa: CASSVVGAASETQYF
CDR3nt: TGTGCCAGCAGCGTAGTAGGGGCCGCGTCGGAGACCCAGTACTTC

v_gene: TRBV25-1
abundance: .
j_gene: TRBJ2-7
d_gene: .
CDR3aa: CASSSAARGQYF
CDR3nt: TGTGCCAGCAGCTCGGCCGCCCGGGGGCAGTACTTC

v_gene: TRBV6-2/TRBV6-3
abundance: .
j_gene: TRBJ1-1
d_gene: .
CDR3aa: CASPTGQTGVVFF
CDR3nt: TGTGCCAGCCCTACGGGCCAAACCGGAGTGGTTTTCTTT

v_gene: TRBV7-6
abundance: .
j_gene: TRBJ1-1
d_gene: TRBD1
CDR3aa: CASSLGQGTEAFF
CDR3nt: TGTGCCAGCAGCTTAGGACAGGGCACTGAAGCTTTCTTT

v_gene: TRBV7-9
abundance: .
j_gene: TRBJ1-2
d_gene: TRBD1
CDR3aa: CASSLNGQGFYGYTF
CDR3nt: TGTGCCAGCAGCTTAAACGGACAGGGCTTCTATGGCTACACCTTC

v_gene: TRBV15
abundance: .
j_gene: TRBJ1-2
d_gene: .
CDR3aa: CATSRVGASGYTF
CDR3nt: TGTGCCACCAGCAGAGTGGGGGCTAGTGGCTACACCTTC

v_gene: TRBV5-6
abundance: .
j_gene: TRBJ1-2
d_gene: TRBD1
CDR3aa: CASSSYSGGNYGYTF
CDR3nt: TGTGCCAGCAGCTCCTATTCAGGGGGGAACTATGGCTACACCTTC